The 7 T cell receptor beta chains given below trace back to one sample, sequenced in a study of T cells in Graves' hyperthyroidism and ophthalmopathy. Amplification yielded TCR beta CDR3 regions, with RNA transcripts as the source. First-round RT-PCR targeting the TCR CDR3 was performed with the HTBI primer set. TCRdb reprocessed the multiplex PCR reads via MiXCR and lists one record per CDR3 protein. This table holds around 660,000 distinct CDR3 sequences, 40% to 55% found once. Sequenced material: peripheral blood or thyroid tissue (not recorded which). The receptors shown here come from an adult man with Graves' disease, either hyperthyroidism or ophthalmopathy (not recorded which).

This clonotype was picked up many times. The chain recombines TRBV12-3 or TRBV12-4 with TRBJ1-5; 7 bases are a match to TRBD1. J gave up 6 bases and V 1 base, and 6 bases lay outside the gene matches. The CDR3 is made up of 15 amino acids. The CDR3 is CASSLGLGGVQPQHF. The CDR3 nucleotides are TGTGCCAGCAGTTTAGGGCTAGGGGGCGTTCAGCCCCAGCATTTT.

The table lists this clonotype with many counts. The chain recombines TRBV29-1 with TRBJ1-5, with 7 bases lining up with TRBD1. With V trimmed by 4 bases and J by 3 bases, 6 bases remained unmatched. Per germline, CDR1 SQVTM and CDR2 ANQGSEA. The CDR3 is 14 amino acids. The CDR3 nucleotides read TGCAGCGTTGGGGCAGGGGGGAACAATCAGCCCCAGCATTTT. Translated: CSVGAGGNNQPQHF.

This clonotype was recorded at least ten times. CDR3 sequence: CSARGEGYTF. The CDR3 DNA reads TGCAGTGCTAGGGGGGAGGGCTACACCTTC. The J gene is TRBJ1-2, the V gene TRBV20-1, with a tentative D call TRBD1 (5 bases). CDR1 is DFQATT and CDR2 is SNEGSKA in the germline V gene (reference sequence). Trimming left V 3 bases short and J 8 bases short, with 7 bases between. CDR3 length equals 10 residues.

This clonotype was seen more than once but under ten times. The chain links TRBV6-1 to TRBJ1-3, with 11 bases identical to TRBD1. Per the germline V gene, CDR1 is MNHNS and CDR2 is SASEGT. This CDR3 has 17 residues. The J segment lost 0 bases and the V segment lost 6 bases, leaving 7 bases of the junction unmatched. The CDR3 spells CASSQRDRGYSGNTIYF. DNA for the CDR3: TGTGCCAGCAGCCAACGGGACAGGGGGTACTCTGGAAACACCATATATTTT.

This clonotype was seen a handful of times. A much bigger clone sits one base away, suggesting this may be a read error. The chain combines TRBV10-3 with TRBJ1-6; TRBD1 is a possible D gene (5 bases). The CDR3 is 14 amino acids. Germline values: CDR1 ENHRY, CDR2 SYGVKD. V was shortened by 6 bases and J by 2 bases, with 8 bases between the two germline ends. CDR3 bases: TGTGCCATCAGGACAGAGACCTATAATTCACCCCTCCACTTT. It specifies CAIRTETYNSPLHF.

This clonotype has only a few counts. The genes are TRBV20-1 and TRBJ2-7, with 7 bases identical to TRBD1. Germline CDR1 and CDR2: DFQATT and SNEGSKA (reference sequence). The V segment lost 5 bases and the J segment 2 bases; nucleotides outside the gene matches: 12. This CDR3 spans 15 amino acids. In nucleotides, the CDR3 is TGCAGTGCTGGGGGTTCCGGTGACAGGGCCTACGAGCAGTACTTC. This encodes CSAGGSGDRAYEQYF.

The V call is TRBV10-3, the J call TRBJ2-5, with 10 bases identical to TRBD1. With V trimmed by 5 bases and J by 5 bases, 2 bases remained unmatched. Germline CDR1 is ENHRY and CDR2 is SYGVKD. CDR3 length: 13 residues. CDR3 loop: CAISLTGGETQYF. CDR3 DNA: TGTGCCATCAGTTTGACAGGGGGCGAGACCCAGTACTTC.